One and the same sample provided the 5 T cell receptor beta chains below, sequenced in a study of cytomegalovirus exposure and HLA in healthy donors. Amplification used 60 Vbeta primers and 13 Jbeta primers. Using immunoSEQ multiplex PCR, the repertoire was profiled, and TCRdb retains in-frame clones only, with some absent. The repertoire holds roughly 180,000 clones, with around four fifths as singletons. Sequenced sample: PBMCs. The receptors here all came from a man aged 30 to 45 in good health and CMV-seronegative.

DNA of the CDR3: TGTGCCAGCGGGGGACAGGGCTCAGTAGACAATCAGCCCCAGCATTTT. It is translated as CASGGQGSVDNQPQHF. The chain recombines TRBV28 with TRBJ1-5; 9 bases are shared with TRBD1. The CDR3 loop spans 16 amino acids. Losses at the gene ends were 8 bases for V and 3 bases for J; bases not matched to a gene: 11. CDR1 MDHEN and CDR2 SYDVKM come from the germline V gene.

This chain links TRBV6-5 with TRBJ1-2; D might be TRBD1 (6 bases). The CDR3 covers 15 residues. Germline V gene lookup returns CDR1 MNHEY and CDR2 SVGAGI. V lost 5 bases to trimming and J lost 5 bases, with 18 bases between them. In nucleotides, the CDR3 is TGTGCCAGCAGTCAACCTTCGACAGGTTTTTATGGCTACACCTTC. The encoded protein is CASSQPSTGFYGYTF.

J is TRBJ2-2 and V is TRBV11-2; a weak D match, TRBD1 (6 bases). CDR3 length: 18 residues. Between the trimmed V and J ends, which lost 1 base and 2 bases, there was a span of 17 bases. Germline values: CDR1 SGHAT, CDR2 FQNNGV. DNA of the CDR3: TGTGCCAGCAGCTTAGTTCCACAGGGACGGTTTAACACCGGGGAGCTGTTTTTT. Translation: CASSLVPQGRFNTGELFF.

The chain recombines TRBV7-9 with TRBJ1-2; D not certain. The germline CDR1 and CDR2 sequences are SEHNR and FQNEAQ (reference sequence). The CDR3 spans 13 residues. V gave up 2 bases and J gave up 9 bases, with 13 bases separating them. The chain's CDR3 is CASSLKVDISYTF. The CDR3 DNA sequence: TGTGCCAGCAGCTTAAAGGTCGACATAAGCTACACCTTC. Full variable domain (remainder filled in from reference TRBV7-9 and TRBJ1-2): DTGVSQNPRHKITKRGQNVTFRCDPISEHNRLYWYRQTLGQGPEFLTYFQNEAQLEKSRLLSDRFSAERPKGSFSTLEIQRTEQGDSAMYLCASSLKVDISYTFGSGTRLTVV.

Only a few counts were recorded for this clone. The chain combines TRBV7-9 with TRBJ2-7; TRBD1 matches at 8 bases. V shed 5 bases, J shed 2 bases, and the junction held 2 bases outside the gene matches. The germline CDR1 and CDR2 sequences are SEHNR and FQNEAQ (reference sequence). The CDR3 length is 13 residues. The CDR3 DNA sequence: TGTGCCAGCAGCCCACAGGGGGCCTACGAGCAGTACTTC. This codes for CASSPQGAYEQYF.